The 4 T cell receptor gamma chains in this list originate from one sample, sequenced in a study of gamma-delta chains in newborns, infants, children (dated by TCRdb to between 2018 and 2021). TCRdb shows the sequencer as Illumina MiSeq. TCRdb called clones afresh from the public reads with CATT; identical DNA rows were later merged. This sample has some 180 gamma-chain clones in its table, and about 39% of those were observed once. The ten top clones hold 30% of the sample. The sample taken for sequencing was blood. These receptors were taken from a child who was a newborn, infant or young child, either healthy, febrile or measles-vaccinated (not recorded which).

This clone appeared a few times. The chain couples TRGV9 to TRGJ1 or TRGJ2. Trimming at V came to 9 bases and at J to 1 base, leaving 0 bases not matched to a gene. The CDR3 loop spans 10 amino acids. Germline V CDR1 and CDR2: GITISATS, ISYDGTV (reference sequence). The CDR3 sequence: CALNYYKKLF. The CDR3 DNA is TGTGCCTTGAATTATTATAAGAAACTCTTT.

As regards this clone: This clone may be a read error of a much larger clone one base away. The same CDR3 is also encoded by other DNA sequences in this sample. The V gene corresponds to TRGV9; no J gene was called. CDR1 is GITISATS, CDR2 ISYDGTV, per germline (reference sequence). CDR3 length equals 14 residues. CDR3 nucleotide sequence: TGTGCCTTGTGGGAGGTCCGGTTTTATTATAAGAAGCTCTTT. This gives the protein CALWEVRFYYKKLF.

Turning to this clone: It may be a read error: a sequence one base away is much more abundant. The CDR3: CATWDRSSGWIKTF. In DNA, the CDR3 is TGTGCCACCTGGGACAGGAGTAGTGGTTGGATCAAGACGTTT. The chain joins TRGV3 to TRGJP2. Here the J gene was assigned by germline matching of the DNA, as TCRdb has none. Germline V CDR1 and CDR2: VTNTFY, YDVSTARD (reference sequence). The CDR3 is 14 amino acids.

With regard to this clone: A read error may be the cause here, since a much bigger clone is one base away. The V call is TRGV4, the J call TRGJ1 or TRGJ2. The J gene, absent from TCRdb, was called here by matching the DNA to germline. This CDR3 contains 11 residues. Germline trimming cut 6 bases from V and 10 bases from J; bases unmatched to any gene: 9. Germline assignment: CDR1 EGSTGY and CDR2 YDSYTSSV. In nucleotides, the CDR3 is TGTGCCACCTGGAATGAGGGGAAGAAACTCTTT. This codes for CATWNEGKKLF.